The entry that follows covers one T cell receptor beta chain sequence. The sample is drawn from a study of T cells in localized non-small cell lung cancer. Trimming shortened V by 4 bases and J by 2 bases, and 16 bases separated the two germline ends. The germline V gene encodes CDR1 SGHRS and CDR2 YFSETQ. The CDR3 spans 15 residues. Only in-frame clones appear in the TCRdb table, and some are missing; sequencing was by immunoSEQ multiplex PCR. The sample consists of about 35,000 clones, less than 95% of them appearing once. The TCR originated in a female donor of 60 years or more with stage II lung adenocarcinoma. V is TRBV5-1 and J is TRBJ2-7; the D gene could be TRBD1 or TRBD2 (5 bases each). This specimen consisted of peripheral blood mononuclear cells, obtained before any cancer treatment. DNA for the CDR3: TGCGCCAGCAGCCTAATTGGGACCGTAACCTACGAGCAGTACTTC. Translation: CASSLIGTVTYEQYF.